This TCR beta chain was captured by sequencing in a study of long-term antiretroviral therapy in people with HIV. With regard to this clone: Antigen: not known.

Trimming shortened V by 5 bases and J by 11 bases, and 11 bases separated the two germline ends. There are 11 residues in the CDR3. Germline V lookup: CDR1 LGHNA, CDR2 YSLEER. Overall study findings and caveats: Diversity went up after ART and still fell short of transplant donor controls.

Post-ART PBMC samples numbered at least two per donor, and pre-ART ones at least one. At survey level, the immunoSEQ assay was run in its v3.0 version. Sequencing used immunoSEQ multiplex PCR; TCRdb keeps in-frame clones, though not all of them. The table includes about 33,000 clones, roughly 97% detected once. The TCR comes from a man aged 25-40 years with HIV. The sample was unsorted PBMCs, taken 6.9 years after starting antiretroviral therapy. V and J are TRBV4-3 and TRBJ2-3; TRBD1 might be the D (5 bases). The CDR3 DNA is TGCGCCAGCAGCATCATAGGGGAGCAGTATTTT. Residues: CASSIIGEQYF.